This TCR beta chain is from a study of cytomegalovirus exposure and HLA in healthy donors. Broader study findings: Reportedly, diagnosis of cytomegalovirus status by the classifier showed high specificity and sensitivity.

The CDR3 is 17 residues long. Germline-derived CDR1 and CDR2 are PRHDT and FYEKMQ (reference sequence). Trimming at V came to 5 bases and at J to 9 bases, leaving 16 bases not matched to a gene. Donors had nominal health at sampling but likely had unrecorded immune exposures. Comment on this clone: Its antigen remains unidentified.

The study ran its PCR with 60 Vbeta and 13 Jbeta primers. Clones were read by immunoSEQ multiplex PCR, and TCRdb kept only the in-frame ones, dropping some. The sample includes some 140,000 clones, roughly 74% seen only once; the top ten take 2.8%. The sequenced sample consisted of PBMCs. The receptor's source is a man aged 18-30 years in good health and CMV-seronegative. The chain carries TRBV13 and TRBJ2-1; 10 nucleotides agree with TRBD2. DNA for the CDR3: TGTGCCAGCAGCCGACCCCCCCAGCGGGGGGGCTATACTGAGCAGTTCTTC. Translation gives CASSRPPQRGGYTEQFF.